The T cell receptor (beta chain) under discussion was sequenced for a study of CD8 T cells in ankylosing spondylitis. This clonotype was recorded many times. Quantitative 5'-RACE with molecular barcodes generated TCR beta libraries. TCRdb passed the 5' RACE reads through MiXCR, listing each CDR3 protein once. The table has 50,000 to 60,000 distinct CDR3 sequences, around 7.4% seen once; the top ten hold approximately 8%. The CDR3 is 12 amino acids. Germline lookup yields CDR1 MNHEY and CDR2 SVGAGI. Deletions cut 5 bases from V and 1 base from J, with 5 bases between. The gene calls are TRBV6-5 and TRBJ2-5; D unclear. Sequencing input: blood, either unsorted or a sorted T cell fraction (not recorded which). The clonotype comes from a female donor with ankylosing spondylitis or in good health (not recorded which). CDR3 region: CASSTFQETQYF. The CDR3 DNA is TGTGCCAGCAGTACTTTCCAAGAGACCCAGTACTTC.